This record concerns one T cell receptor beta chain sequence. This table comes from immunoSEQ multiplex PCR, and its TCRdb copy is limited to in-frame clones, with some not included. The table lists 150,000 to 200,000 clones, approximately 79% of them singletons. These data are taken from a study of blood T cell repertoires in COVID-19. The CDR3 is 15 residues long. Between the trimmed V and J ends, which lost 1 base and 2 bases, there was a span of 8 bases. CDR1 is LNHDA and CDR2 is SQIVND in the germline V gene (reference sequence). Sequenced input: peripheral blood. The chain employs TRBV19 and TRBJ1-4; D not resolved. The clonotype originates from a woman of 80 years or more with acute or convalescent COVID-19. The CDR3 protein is CASSIGGLTNEKLFF. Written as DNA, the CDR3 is TGTGCCAGTAGTATAGGTGGGCTGACTAATGAAAAACTGTTTTTT. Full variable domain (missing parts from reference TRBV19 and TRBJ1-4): DGGITQSPKYLFRKEGQNVTLSCEQNLNHDAMYWYRQDPGQGLRLIYYSQIVNDFQKGDIAEGYSVSREKKESFPLTVTSAQKNPTAFYLCASSIGGLTNEKLFFGSGTQLSVL.